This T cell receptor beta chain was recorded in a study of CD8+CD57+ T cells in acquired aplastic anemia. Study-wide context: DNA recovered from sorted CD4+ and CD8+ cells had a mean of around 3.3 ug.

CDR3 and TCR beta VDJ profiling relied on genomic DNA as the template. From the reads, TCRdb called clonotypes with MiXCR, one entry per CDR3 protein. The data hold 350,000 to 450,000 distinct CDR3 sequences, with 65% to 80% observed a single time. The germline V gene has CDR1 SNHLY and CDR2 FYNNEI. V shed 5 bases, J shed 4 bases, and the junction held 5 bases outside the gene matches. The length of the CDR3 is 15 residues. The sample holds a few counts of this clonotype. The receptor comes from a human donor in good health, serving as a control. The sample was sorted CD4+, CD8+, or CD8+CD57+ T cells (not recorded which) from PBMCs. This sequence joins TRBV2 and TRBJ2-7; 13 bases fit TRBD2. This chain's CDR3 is CASSFGLAGVYEQYF. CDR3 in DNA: TGTGCCAGCAGTTTCGGACTAGCGGGGGTGTACGAGCAGTACTTC. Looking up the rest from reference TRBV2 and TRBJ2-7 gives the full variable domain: EPEVTQTPSHQVTQMGQEVILRCVPISNHLYFYWYRQILGQKVEFLVSFYNNEISEKSEIFDDQFSVERPDGSNFTLKIRSTKLEDSAMYFCASSFGLAGVYEQYFGPGTRLTVT.